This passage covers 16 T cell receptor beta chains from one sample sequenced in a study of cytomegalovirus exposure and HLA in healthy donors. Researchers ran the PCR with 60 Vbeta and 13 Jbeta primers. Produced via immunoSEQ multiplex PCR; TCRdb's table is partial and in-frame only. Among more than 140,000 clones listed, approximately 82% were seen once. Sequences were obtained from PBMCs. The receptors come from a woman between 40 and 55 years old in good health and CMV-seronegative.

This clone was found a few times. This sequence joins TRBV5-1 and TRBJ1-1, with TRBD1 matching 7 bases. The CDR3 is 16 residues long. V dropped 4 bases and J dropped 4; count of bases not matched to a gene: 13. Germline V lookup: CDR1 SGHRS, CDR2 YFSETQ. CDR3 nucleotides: TGCGCCAGCAGCCCCGACCTCGGGACAGCCCCCACTGAAGCTTTCTTT. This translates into CASSPDLGTAPTEAFF.

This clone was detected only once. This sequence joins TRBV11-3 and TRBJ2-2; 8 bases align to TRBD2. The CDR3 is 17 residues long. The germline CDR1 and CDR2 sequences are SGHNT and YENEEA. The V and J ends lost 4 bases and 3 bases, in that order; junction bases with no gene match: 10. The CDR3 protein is CASSSTTSGYYTGELFF. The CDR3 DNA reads TGTGCCAGCAGCTCGACCACTAGCGGATATTACACCGGGGAGCTGTTTTTT. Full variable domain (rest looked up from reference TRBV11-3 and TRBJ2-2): EAGVVQSPRYKIIEKKQPVAFWCNPISGHNTLYWYLQNLGQGPELLIRYENEEAVDDSQLPKDRFSAERLKGVDSTLKIQPAELGDSAVYLCASSSTTSGYYTGELFFGEGSRLTVL.

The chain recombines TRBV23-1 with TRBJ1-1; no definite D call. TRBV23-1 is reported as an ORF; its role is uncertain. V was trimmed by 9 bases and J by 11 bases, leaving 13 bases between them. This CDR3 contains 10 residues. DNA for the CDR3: TGCGCCAGGATGCGGGCCGGGGCTTTCTTT. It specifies CARMRAGAFF.

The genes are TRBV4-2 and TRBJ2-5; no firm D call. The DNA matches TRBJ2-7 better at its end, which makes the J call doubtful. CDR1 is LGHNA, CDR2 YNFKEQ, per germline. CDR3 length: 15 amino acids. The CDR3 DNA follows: TGTGCCAGCAGCCAAGATCCCCGCGGAAACTACGAGCAGTACTTC. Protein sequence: CASSQDPRGNYEQYF.

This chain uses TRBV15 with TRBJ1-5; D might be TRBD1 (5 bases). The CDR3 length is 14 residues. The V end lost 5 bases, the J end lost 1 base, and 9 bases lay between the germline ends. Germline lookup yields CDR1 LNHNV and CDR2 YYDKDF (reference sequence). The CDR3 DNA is TGTGCCACCAGCTTGCGACAGAGCAATCAGCCCCAGCATTTT. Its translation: CATSLRQSNQPQHF.

CDR3 bases: TGTGCCTGGAGTGTACAAGCGGTTCGGGGCACTGAAGCTTTCTTT. This gives the protein CAWSVQAVRGTEAFF. The V gene is TRBV30, the J gene TRBJ1-1; D is unresolved. The CDR3 runs to 15 residues. Looked up from germline, CDR1 is GTSNPN and CDR2 is SVGIG (reference sequence). With 0 bases removed from V and 4 bases from J, the gap between germline ends came to 15 bases.

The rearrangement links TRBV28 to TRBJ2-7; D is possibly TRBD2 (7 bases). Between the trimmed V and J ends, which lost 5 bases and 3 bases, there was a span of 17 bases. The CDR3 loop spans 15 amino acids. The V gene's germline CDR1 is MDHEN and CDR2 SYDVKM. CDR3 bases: TGTGCCAGCAGTACCTTAGGGGGGGCCGACTACGAGCAGTACTTC. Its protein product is CASSTLGGADYEQYF.

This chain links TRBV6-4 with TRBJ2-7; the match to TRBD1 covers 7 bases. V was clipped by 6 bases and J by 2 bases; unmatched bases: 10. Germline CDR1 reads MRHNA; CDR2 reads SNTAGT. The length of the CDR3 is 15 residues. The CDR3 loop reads CASRLGTVGPYEQYF. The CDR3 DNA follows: TGTGCCAGCAGACTCGGGACAGTGGGACCCTACGAGCAGTACTTC.

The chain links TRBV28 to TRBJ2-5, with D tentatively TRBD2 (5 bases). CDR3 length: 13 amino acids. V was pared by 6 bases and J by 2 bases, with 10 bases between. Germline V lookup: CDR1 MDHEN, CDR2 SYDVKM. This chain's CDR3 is CASRSGFQETQYF. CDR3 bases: TGTGCCAGCAGATCGGGGTTTCAAGAGACCCAGTACTTC.

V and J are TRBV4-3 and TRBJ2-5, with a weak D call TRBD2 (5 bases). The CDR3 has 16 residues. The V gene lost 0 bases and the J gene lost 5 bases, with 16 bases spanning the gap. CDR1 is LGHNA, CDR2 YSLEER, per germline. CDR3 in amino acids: CASSQDSASLGETQYF. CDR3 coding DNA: TGCGCCAGCAGCCAAGATTCGGCTAGCCTGGGGGAGACCCAGTACTTC.

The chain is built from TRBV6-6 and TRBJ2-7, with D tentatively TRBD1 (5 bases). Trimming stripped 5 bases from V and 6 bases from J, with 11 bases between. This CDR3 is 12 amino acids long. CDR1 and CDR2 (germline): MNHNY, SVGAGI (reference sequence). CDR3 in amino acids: CASSPVGREQYF. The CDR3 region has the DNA TGTGCCAGCAGTCCGGTGGGGCGCGAGCAGTACTTC.

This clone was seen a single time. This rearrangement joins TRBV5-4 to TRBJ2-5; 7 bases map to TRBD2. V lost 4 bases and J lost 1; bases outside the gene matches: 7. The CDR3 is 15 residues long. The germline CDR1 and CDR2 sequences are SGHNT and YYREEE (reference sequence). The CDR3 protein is CASSPGGRPQETQYF. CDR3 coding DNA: TGTGCCAGCAGCCCCGGGGGGAGACCCCAAGAGACCCAGTACTTC.

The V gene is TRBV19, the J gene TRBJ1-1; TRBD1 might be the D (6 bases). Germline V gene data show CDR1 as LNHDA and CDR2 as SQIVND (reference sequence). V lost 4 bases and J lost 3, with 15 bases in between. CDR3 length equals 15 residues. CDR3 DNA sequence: TGTGCCAGTAGTACGGGGAGATGGACAGACACTGAAGCTTTCTTT. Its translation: CASSTGRWTDTEAFF.

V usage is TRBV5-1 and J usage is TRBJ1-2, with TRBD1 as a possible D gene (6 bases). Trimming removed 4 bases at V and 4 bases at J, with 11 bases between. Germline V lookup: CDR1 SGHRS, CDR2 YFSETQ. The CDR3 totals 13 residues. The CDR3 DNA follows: TGCGCCAGCAGCCCAGACAGGACCTATGGCTACACCTTC. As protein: CASSPDRTYGYTF.

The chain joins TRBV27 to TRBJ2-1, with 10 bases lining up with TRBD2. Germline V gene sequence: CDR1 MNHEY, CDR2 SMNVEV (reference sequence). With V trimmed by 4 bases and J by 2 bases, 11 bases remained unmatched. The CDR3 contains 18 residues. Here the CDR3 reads CASSYRHSGTSAYNEQFF. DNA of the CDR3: TGTGCCAGCAGTTACCGGCACTCGGGGACTAGCGCCTACAATGAGCAGTTCTTC.

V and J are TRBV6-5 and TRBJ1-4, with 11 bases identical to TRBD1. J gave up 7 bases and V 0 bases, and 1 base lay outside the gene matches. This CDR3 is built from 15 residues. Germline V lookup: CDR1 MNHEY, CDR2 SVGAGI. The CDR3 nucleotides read TGTGCCAGCAGTTACTCAGGGACAGGGGGTGAAAAACTGTTTTTT. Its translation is CASSYSGTGGEKLFF.